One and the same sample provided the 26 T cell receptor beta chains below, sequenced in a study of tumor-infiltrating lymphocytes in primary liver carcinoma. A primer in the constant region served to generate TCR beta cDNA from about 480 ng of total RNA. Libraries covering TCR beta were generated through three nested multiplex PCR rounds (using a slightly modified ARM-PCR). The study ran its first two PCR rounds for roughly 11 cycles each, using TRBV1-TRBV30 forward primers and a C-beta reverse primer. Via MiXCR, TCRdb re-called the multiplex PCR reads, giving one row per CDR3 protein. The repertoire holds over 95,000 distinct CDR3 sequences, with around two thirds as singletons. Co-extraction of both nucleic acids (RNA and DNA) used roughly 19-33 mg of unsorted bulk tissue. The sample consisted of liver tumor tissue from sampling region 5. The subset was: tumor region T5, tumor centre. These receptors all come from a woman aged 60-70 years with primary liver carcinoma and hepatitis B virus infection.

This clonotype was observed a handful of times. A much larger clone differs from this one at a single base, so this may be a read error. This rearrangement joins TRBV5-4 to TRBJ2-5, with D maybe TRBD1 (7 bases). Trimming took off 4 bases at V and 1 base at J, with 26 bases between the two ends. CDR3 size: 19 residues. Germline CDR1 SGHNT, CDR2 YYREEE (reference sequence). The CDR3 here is CASSRKGHRGWGVQETQYF. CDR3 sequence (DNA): TGTGCCAGCAGCCGCAAAGGGCACAGGGGATGGGGGGTCCAAGAGACCCAGTACTTC.

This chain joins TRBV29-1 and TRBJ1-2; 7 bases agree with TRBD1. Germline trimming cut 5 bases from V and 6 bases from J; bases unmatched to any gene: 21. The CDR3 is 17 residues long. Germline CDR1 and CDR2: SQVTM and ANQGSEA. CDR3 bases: TGCAGCGTTAGGGGGGGTGCTGGGTTCAGCCAGGGGGATGGCTACACCTTC. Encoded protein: CSVRGGAGFSQGDGYTF.

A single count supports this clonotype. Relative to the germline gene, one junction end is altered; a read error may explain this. For the CDR3, the DNA is TGTGCCAGCAGCATAAGACAGGGGCGGTATGACTACACCTTC. It codes for CASSIRQGRYDYTF. The chain combines TRBV6-5 with TRBJ1-2, with 8 bases lining up with TRBD1. The CDR3 extends over 14 amino acids. Germline loops: CDR1 MNHEY, CDR2 SVGAGI.

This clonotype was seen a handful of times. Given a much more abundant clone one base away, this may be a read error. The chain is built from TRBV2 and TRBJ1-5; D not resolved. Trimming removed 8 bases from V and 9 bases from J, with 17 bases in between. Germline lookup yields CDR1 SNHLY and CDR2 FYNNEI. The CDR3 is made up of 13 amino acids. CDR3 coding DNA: TGTGCCAGCTCTGAGGGCGGGAGTTCGCCCCAGCATTTT. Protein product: CASSEGGSSPQHF.

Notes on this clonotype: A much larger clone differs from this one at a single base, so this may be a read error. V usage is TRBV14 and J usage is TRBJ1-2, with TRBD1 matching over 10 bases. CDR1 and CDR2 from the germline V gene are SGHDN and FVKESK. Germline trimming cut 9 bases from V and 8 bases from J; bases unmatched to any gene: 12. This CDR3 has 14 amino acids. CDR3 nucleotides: TGTGCCAGGAGCGCCCAGGGACAGGGGATCGGCTACACCTTC. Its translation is CARSAQGQGIGYTF.

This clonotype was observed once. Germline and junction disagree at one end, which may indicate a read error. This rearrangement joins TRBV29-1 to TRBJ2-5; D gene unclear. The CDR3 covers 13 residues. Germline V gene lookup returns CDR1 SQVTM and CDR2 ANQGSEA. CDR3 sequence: CSVETSAKETLYF. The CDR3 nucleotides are TGCAGCGTTGAAACGTCTGCAAAAGAGACCCTGTACTTC.

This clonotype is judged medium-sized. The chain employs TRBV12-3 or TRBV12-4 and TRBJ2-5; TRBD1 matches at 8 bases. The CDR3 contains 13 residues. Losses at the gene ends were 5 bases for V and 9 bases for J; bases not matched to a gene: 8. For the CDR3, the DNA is TGTGCCAGCAGTACGGACAGGGCCAGGGCCCAGTACTTC. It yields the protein CASSTDRARAQYF.

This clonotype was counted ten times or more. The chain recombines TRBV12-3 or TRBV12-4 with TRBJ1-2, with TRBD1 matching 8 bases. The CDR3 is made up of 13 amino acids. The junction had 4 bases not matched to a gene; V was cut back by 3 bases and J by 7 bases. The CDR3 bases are TGTGCCAGCAGTTTCGGGCAGGGGGCTGGCTACACCTTC. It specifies CASSFGQGAGYTF.

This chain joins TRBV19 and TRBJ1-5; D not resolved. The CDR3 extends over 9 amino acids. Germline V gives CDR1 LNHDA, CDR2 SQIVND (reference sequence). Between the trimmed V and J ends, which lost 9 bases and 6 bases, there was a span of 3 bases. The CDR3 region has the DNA TGTGCCAGGCCTCAGCCCCAGCATTTT. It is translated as CARPQPQHF.

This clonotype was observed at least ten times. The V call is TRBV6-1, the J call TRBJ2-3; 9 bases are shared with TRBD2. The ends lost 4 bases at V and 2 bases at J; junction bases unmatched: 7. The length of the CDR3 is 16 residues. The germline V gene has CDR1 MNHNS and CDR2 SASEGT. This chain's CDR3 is CASSGGGRALTDTQYF. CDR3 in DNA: TGTGCCAGCAGTGGAGGCGGGAGGGCCCTCACAGATACGCAGTATTTT.

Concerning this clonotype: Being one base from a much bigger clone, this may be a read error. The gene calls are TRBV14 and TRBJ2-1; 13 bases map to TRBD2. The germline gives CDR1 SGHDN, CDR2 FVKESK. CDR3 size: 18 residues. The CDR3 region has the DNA TGTGCCAGCAGCCAAGAAGTTTGGGGACTAGCGGGAATCAATGAGCAGTTATTC. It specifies CASSQEVWGLAGINEQLF.

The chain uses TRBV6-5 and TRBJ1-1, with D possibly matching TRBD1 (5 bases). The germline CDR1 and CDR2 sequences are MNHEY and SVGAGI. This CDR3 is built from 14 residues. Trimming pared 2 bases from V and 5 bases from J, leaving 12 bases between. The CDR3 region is CASSYPDKGTEAFF. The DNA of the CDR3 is TGTGCCAGCAGTTACCCGGACAAGGGTACTGAAGCTTTCTTT.

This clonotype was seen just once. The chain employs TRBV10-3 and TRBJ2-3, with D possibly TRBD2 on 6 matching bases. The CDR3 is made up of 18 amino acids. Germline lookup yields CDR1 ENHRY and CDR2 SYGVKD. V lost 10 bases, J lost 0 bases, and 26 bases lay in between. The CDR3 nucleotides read TGTGCCAAGACCGGGACTTGCGAGAGTGGTATTAGCACAGATACGCAGTATTTT. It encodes CAKTGTCESGISTDTQYF.

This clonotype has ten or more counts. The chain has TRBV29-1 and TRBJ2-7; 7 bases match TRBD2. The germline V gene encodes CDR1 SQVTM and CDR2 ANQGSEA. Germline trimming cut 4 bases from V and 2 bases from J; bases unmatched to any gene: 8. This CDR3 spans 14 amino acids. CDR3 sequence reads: CSVVRTRDTYEQYF. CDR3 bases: TGCAGCGTTGTGAGGACTAGGGATACCTACGAGCAGTACTTC.

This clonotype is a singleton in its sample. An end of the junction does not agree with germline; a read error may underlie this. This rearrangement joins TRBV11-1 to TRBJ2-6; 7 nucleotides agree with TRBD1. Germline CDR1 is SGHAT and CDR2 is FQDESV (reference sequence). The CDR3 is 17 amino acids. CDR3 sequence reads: CTSSPQTGSSGANVLTF. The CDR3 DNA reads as TGTACCAGCAGCCCCCAGACAGGGAGCTCTGGGGCCAACGTCCTAACTTTC.

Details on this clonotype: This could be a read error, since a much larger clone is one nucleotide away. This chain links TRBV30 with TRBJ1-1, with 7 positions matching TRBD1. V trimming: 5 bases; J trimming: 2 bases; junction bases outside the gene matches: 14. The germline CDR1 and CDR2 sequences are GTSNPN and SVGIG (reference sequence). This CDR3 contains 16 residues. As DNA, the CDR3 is TGTGCCTGGGGCCCTCCGACAGGGCGATGTAACACTGAAGCTTTCTTT. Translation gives CAWGPPTGRCNTEAFF.

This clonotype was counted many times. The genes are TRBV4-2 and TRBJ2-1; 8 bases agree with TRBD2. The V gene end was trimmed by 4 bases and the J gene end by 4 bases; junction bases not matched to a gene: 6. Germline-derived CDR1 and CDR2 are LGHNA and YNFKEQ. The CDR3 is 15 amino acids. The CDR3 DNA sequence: TGTGCCAGCAGCCTCCCGGGACTAGGGTACAATGAGCAGTTCTTC. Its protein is CASSLPGLGYNEQFF.

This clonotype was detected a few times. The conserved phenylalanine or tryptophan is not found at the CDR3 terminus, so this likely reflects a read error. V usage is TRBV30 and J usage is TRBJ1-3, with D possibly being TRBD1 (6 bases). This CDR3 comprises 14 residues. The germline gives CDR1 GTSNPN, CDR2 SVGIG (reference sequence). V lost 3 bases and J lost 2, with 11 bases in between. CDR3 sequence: CAWRARTAGNTIYY. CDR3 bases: TGTGCCTGGAGGGCGAGGACAGCTGGAAACACCATATATTAT.

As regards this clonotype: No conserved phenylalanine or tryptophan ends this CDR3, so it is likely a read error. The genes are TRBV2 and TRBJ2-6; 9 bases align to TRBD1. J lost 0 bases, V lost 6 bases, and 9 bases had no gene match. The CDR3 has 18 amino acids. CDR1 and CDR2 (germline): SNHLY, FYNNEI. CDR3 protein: CASRQGAGLSSGANVLTS. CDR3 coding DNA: TGTGCCAGCAGACAGGGGGCGGGTCTGTCCTCTGGGGCCAACGTCCTGACTTCC.

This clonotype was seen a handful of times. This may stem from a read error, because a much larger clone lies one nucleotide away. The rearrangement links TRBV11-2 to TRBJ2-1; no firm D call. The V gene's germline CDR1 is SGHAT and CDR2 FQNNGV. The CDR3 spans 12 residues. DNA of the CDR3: TGTGCCATCAGCTTAAATGCCAATGAGCAGTTCTTC. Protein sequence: CAISLNANEQFF.

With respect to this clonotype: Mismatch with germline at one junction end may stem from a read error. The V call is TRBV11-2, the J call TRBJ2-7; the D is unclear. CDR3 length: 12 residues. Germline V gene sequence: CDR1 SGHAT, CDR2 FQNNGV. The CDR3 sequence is CASGGALYEQHF. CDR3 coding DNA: TGTGCCAGCGGTGGAGCCCTTTACGAGCAGCACTTC. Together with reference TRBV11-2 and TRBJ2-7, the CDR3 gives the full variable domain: EAGVAQSPRYKIIEKRQSVAFWCNPISGHATLYWYQQILGQGPKLLIQFQNNGVVDDSQLPKDRFSAERLKGVDSTLKIQPAKLEDSAVYLCASGGALYEQHFGPGTRLTVT.

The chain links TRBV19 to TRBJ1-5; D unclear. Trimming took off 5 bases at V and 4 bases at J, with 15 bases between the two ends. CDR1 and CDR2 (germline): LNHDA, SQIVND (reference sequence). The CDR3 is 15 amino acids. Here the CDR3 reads CASSPRGGPNQPQHF. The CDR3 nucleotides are TGTGCCAGTAGTCCGCGTGGAGGCCCGAATCAGCCCCAGCATTTT.

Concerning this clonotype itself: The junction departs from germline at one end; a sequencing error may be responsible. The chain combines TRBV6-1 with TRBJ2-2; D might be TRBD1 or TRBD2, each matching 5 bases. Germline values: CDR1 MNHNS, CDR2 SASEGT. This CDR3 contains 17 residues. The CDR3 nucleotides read TGTGCCAGCAGTGAGTTGACTCGTATAACGGACACCGGGGAGCTGTTGTTT. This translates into CASSELTRITDTGELLF.

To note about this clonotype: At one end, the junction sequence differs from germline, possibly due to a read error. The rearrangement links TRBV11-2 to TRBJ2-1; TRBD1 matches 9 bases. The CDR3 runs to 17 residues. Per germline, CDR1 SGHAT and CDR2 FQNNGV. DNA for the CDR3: TGTACCAGCAGCTTAACCCACGGACAGGGGTACAGAGGTGGGCAGTTCTTC. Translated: CTSSLTHGQGYRGGQFF.

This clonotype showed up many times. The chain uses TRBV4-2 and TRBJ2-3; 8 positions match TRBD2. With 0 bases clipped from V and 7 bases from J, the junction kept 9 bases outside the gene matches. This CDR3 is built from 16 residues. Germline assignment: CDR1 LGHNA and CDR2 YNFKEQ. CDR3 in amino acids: CASSQDQASGLYTQYF. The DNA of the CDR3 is TGTGCCAGCAGCCAAGATCAGGCTAGCGGGCTTTATACGCAGTATTTT.

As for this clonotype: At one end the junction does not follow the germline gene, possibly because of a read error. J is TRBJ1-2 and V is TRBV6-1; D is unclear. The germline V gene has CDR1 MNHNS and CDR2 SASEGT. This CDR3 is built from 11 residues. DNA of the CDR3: TGTGTCAGCAGAGCCAACTGTGGCTACACCTTC. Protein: CVSRANCGYTF.